Sequencing of this T cell receptor beta chain was carried out in a study of blood T cells in healthy people across ages. Alongside a J-beta primer mix, a sample-barcoded 5' primer served in a second PCR lasting roughly 6 to 11 cycles. CDR3-containing paired-end reads numbering at least 2.5 million came from each sample. A single record per CDR3 protein comes from TCRdb applying MiXCR to the 5' RACE reads. The profile shows about 1.4 million distinct CDR3 sequences, around 59% of them singletons. Germline loops: CDR1 SNHLY, CDR2 FYNNEI. This CDR3 comprises 16 residues. The V end lost 6 bases, the J end lost 0 bases, and 12 bases lay between the germline ends. The study recruited healthy Caucasian donors from Russia who were aged roughly 6 to 95. Per sample, at least 5 micrograms of total RNA were extracted.

The sample comprised blood. This receptor was taken from a man aged 18 to 29 in good health. The chain uses TRBV2 and TRBJ1-6; no definite D call. In nucleotides, the CDR3 is TGTGCCAGCAGACAAAGTGGGAGCTCCTATAATTCACCCCTCCACTTT. Amino acids: CASRQSGSSYNSPLHF.